Presented here are 6 T cell receptor beta chains from one specimen sequenced in a study of OX40 agonist ivuxolimab in advanced cancers. Produced via immunoSEQ multiplex PCR; TCRdb's table is partial and in-frame only. There are tens of thousands of clones in the sample; around 80% occur only once, and about 5.4% lies in the top ten. The sequenced sample was CD4+ or CD8+ T cells sorted from blood, obtained in a trial of the OX40 agonist ivuxolimab. The source of these receptors is an adult with an advanced solid tumor such as melanoma, head and neck, liver or kidney cancer.

The rearrangement uses TRBV5-8 and TRBJ2-6; D tentatively reads TRBD1 or TRBD2 (5 bases each). CDR1 is SGHTS and CDR2 is YDEGEE in the germline V gene. Trimming took 3 bases from V and 1 from J, leaving 17 bases between them. The CDR3 sequence is 18 residues long. The CDR3 loop reads CASSSRGVFSSGANVLTF. Here the CDR3 DNA reads TGTGCCAGCAGCTCCCGAGGGGTTTTTAGTTCTGGGGCCAACGTCCTGACTTTC.

The J gene is TRBJ1-2, the V gene TRBV7-2; D remains ambiguous. Trimming stripped 8 bases from V and 1 base from J, with 8 bases between. In germline, CDR1 is SGHTA, CDR2 FQGNSA. CDR3 length equals 12 residues. This CDR3 reads CASRRGNYGYTF. The CDR3 DNA is TGTGCCAGCCGCCGGGGTAACTATGGCTACACCTTC.

This sequence joins TRBV7-9 and TRBJ2-3; 10 nucleotides match TRBD2. Per the germline V gene, CDR1 is SEHNR and CDR2 is FQNEAQ (reference sequence). The CDR3 consists of 16 residues. Germline trimming cut 5 bases from V and 2 bases from J; bases unmatched to any gene: 7. The CDR3 reads CASSPQAGGPTDTQYF. The DNA of the CDR3 is TGTGCCAGCAGCCCCCAAGCGGGAGGGCCCACAGATACGCAGTATTTT. Complete variable domain (other parts from reference TRBV7-9 and TRBJ2-3): DTGVSQNPRHKITKRGQNVTFRCDPISEHNRLYWYRQTLGQGPEFLTYFQNEAQLEKSRLLSDRFSAERPKGSFSTLEIQRTEQGDSAMYLCASSPQAGGPTDTQYFGPGTRLTVL.

Concerning this clone: Other nucleotide sequences from this sample produce the same CDR3. The chain links TRBV6-6 to TRBJ1-2; 8 nucleotides align to TRBD1. Per the germline V gene, CDR1 is MNHNY and CDR2 is SVGAGI (reference sequence). The CDR3 extends over 13 amino acids. Germline trimming cut 7 bases from V and 2 bases from J; bases unmatched to any gene: 3. CDR3 nucleotides: TGTGCCAGCAAAACAGGGGGGAACTATGGCTACACCTTC. It is translated as CASKTGGNYGYTF.

This clone occurred a few times. The chain employs TRBV19 and TRBJ2-7; no reliable D call. Between the trimmed V and J ends, which lost 0 bases and 6 bases, there was a span of 12 bases. The germline CDR1 and CDR2 sequences are LNHDA and SQIVND (reference sequence). The CDR3 spans 14 residues. The CDR3: CASSIDWRAGEQYF. The CDR3 DNA sequence: TGTGCCAGTAGTATAGATTGGCGAGCAGGCGAGCAGTACTTC.

The V gene is TRBV23-1, the J gene TRBJ2-5; no clear D. Being an ORF, TRBV23-1 has a function that is uncertain. CDR3 length equals 15 residues. Trimming took 0 bases from V and 3 from J, leaving 11 bases between them. The CDR3 is CASSQSRPTEETQYF. The DNA of the CDR3 is TGCGCCAGCAGTCAATCCCGACCGACGGAAGAGACCCAGTACTTC.